This T cell receptor beta chain is drawn from a study of vaccination effects on CD4 cells after COVID-19. The method was immunoSEQ multiplex PCR; TCRdb's version includes in-frame clones alone and lacks a portion of them. The table shows around 71,000 clones, with under 75% occurring only once. About this clone: Its antigen is currently unknown.

CDR3 length: 15 residues. The germline CDR1 and CDR2 sequences are LNHDA and SQIVND (reference sequence). Between the trimmed V and J ends, which lost 5 bases and 8 bases, there was a span of 19 bases. Sequencing in the ViraFEST assay came after antigen-specific CD4+ T cells had been expanded with viral peptide pools, which were used to stimulate PBMC. Subsequent to a culture period of about ten days, CD4+ T cells were isolated. None of the vaccinated had previously contracted SARS-CoV-2, and their nucleocapsid antibodies tested negative. Each culture had half its medium swapped for IL-2 medium on days 3 and 7.

Material: CD4+ T cells from PBMCs cultured with HCoV-OC43 spike peptides, obtained before COVID-19 vaccination. As to subset: HCoV-OC43 spike overlapping peptide pool stimulation. The clonotype originates from a human donor who received a COVID-19 vaccine. J is TRBJ1-3 and V is TRBV19; the D is unclear. The CDR3 loop reads CASSLDLWRVDTIYF. The CDR3 coding sequence is TGTGCCAGTAGTTTGGACCTATGGCGGGTTGACACCATATATTTT.